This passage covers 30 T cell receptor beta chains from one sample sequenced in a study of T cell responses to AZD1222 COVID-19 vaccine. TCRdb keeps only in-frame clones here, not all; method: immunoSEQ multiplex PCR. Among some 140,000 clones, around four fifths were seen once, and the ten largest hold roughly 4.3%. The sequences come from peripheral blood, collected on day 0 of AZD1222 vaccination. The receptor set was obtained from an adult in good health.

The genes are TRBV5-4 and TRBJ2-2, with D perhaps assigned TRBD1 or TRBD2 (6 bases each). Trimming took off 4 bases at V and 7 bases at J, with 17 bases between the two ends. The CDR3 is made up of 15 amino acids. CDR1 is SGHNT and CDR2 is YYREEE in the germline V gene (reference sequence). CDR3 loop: CASSPRDRRDGELFF. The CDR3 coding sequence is TGTGCCAGCAGCCCCCGCGACAGGCGGGACGGGGAGCTGTTTTTT.

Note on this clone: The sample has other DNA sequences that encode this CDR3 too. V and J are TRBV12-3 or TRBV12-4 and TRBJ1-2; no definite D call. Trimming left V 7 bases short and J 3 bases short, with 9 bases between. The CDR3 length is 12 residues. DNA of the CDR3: TGTGCCAGCACCAACGGGGACTATGGCTACACCTTC. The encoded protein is CASTNGDYGYTF.

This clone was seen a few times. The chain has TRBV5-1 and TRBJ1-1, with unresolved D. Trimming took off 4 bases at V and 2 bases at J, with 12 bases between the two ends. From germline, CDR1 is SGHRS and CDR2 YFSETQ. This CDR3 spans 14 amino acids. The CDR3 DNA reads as TGCGCCAGCAGCCTCATTCCACTTAACACTGAAGCTTTCTTT. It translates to CASSLIPLNTEAFF.

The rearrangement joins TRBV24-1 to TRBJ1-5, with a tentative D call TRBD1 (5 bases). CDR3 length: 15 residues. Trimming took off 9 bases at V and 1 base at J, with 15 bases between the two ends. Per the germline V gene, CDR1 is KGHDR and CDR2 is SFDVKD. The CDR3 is CATGSRDGSNQPQHF. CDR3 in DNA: TGTGCCACCGGGTCCCGGGACGGAAGCAATCAGCCCCAGCATTTT.

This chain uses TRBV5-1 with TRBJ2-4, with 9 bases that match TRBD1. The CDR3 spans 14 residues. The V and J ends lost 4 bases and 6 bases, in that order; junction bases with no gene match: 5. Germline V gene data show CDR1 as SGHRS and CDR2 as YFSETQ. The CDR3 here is CASSPEDRGNIQYF. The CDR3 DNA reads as TGCGCCAGCAGCCCAGAGGACAGGGGAAACATTCAGTACTTC.

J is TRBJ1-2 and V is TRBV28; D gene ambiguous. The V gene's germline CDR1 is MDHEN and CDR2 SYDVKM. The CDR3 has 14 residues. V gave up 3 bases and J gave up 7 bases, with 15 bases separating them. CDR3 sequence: CASSLAAGNIGYTF. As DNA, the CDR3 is TGTGCCAGCAGTTTGGCGGCGGGGAACATTGGCTACACCTTC.

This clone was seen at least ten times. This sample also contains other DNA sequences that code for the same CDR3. CDR3 protein: CASSQERPSAPSPLHF. The CDR3 bases are TGTGCCAGCAGCCAAGAAAGGCCCAGCGCCCCTTCACCCCTCCACTTT. The rearrangement links TRBV4-2 to TRBJ1-6; D remains unclear. The CDR3 length is 16 residues. CDR1 is LGHNA and CDR2 is YNFKEQ in the germline V gene. Trimming removed 0 bases from V and 9 bases from J, with 15 bases in between.

CDR3 residues: CASSIRDRGIKGYTF. CDR3 bases: TGTGCCAGCAGTATCCGGGACAGGGGGATTAAGGGCTACACCTTC. This rearrangement joins TRBV6-5 to TRBJ1-2; 11 bases are shared with TRBD1. Germline CDR1 reads MNHEY; CDR2 reads SVGAGI. After removal of 5 bases from V and 8 bases from J, the junction contained 10 bases not matched to a gene. This CDR3 is 15 amino acids long.

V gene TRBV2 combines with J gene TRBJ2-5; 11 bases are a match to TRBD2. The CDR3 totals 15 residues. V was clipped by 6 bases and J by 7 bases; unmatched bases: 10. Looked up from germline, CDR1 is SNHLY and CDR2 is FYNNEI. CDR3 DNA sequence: TGTGCCAGCAGCCCTACGGGGACTAGCGGCCCGACCCAGTACTTC. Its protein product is CASSPTGTSGPTQYF.

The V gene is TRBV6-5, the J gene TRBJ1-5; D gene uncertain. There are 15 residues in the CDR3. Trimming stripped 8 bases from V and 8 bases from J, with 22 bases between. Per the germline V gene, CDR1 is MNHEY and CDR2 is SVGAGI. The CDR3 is CASGDDITGIKPQHF. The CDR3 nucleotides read TGTGCCAGCGGAGACGACATTACGGGTATTAAGCCCCAGCATTTT.

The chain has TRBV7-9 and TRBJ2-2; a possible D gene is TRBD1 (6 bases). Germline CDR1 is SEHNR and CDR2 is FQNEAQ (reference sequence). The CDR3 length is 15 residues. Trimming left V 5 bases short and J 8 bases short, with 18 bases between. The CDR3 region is CASSVQQGLRGELFF. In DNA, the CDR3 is TGTGCCAGCAGCGTCCAGCAGGGGCTCAGGGGGGAGCTGTTTTTT.

CDR3 amino acids: CASVLGANTEAFF. The CDR3 DNA reads as TGTGCCAGCGTTCTCGGGGCGAACACTGAAGCTTTCTTT. V gene TRBV3-1 (or the pseudogene TRBV3-2) combines with J gene TRBJ1-1; D might be TRBD1 (5 bases). The germline V and J ends were trimmed by 8 bases and 1 base, with 11 bases remaining between them. This CDR3 is built from 13 residues. The germline CDR1 and CDR2 sequences are LGHDT and YNNKEL (reference sequence).

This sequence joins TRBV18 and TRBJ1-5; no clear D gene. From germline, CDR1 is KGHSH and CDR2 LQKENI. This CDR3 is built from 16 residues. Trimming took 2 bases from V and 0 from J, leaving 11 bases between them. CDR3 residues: CASSPSRPDSNQPQHF. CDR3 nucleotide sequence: TGTGCCAGCTCACCATCCCGCCCAGATAGCAATCAGCCCCAGCATTTT.

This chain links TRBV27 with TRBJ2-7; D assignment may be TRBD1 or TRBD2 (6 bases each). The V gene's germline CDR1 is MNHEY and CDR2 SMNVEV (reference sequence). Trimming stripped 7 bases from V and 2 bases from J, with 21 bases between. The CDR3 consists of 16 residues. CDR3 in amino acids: CASTRGGGGKTYEQYF. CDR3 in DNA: TGTGCCAGCACTCGAGGGGGAGGCGGCAAAACCTACGAGCAGTACTTC.

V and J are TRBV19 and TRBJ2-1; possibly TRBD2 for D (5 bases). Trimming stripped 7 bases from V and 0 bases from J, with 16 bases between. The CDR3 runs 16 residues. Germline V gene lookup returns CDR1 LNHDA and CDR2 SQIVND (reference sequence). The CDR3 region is CASTSSRESSYNEQFF. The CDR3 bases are TGTGCCAGTACGAGCTCTAGGGAGAGCTCCTACAATGAGCAGTTCTTC. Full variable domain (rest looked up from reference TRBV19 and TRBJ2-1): DGGITQSPKYLFRKEGQNVTLSCEQNLNHDAMYWYRQDPGQGLRLIYYSQIVNDFQKGDIAEGYSVSREKKESFPLTVTSAQKNPTAFYLCASTSSRESSYNEQFFGPGTRLTVL.

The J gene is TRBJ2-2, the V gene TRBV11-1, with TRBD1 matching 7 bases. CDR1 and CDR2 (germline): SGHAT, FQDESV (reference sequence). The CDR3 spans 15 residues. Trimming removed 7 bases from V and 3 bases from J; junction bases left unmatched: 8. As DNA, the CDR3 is TGTGCCAGCAACCCGCACAGGGGTGACACCGGGGAGCTGTTTTTT. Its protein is CASNPHRGDTGELFF.

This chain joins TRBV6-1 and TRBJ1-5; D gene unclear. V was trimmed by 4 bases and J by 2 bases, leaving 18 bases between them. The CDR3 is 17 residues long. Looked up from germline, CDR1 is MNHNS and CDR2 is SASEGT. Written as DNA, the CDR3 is TGTGCCAGCAGTGCCTCTGGGCGCGGGGTCGGCAATCAGCCCCAGCATTTT. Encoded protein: CASSASGRGVGNQPQHF.

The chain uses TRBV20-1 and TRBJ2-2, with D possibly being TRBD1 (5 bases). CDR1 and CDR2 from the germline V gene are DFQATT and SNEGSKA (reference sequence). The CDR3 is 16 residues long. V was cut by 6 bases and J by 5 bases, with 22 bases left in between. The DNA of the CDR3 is TGCAGTGCCAGTTCCTCAAGGGGCTCCGGTACCGGGGAGCTGTTTTTT. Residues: CSASSSRGSGTGELFF.

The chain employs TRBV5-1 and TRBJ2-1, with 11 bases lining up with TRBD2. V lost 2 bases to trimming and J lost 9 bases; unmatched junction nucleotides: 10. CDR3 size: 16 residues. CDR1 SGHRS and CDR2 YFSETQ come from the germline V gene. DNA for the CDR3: TGCGCCAGCAGCTTAATAGCGGGGGGGCCTTCGACTGAGCAGTTCTTC. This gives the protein CASSLIAGGPSTEQFF.

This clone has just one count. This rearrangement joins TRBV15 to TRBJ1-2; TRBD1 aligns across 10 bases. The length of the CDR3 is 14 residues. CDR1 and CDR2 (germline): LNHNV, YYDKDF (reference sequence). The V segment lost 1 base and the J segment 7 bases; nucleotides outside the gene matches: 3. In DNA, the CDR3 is TGTGCCACCAGCAGAGTAGACAGGGGGCTTGGCTACACCTTC. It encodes CATSRVDRGLGYTF.

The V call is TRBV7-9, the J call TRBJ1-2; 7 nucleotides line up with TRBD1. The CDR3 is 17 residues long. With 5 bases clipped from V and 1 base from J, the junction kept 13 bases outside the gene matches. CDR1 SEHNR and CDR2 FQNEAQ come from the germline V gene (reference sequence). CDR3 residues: CASSPRIRDSFNYGYTF. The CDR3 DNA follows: TGTGCCAGCAGCCCGAGAATAAGGGACAGCTTTAACTATGGCTACACCTTC. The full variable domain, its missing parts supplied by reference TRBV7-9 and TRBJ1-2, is DTGVSQNPRHKITKRGQNVTFRCDPISEHNRLYWYRQTLGQGPEFLTYFQNEAQLEKSRLLSDRFSAERPKGSFSTLEIQRTEQGDSAMYLCASSPRIRDSFNYGYTFGSGTRLTVV.

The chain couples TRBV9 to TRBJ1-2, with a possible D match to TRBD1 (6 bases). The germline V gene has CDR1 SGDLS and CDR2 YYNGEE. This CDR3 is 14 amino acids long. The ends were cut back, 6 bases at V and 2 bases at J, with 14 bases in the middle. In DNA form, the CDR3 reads TGTGCCAGCACCCGGGACAACACGAACTATGGCTACACCTTC. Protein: CASTRDNTNYGYTF.

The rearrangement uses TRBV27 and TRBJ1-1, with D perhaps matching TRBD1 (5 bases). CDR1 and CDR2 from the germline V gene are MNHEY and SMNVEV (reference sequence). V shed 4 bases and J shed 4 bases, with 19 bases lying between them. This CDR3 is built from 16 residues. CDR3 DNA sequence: TGTGCCAGCAGTTCGTCTCCGGGACTACTGGGCACTGAAGCTTTCTTT. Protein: CASSSSPGLLGTEAFF.

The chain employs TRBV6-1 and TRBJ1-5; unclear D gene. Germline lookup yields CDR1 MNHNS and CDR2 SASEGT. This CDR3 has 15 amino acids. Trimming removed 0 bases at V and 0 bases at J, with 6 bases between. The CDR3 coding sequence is TGTGCCAGCAGTGAAGCCAGCAGTAGCAATCAGCCCCAGCATTTT. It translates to CASSEASSSNQPQHF.

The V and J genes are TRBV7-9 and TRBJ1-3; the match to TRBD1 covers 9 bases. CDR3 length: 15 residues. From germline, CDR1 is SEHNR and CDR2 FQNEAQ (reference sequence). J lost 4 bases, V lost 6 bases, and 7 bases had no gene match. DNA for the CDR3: TGTGCCAGCAGGCCAACAGGGGGCGGCGGAAACACCATATATTTT. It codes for CASRPTGGGGNTIYF.

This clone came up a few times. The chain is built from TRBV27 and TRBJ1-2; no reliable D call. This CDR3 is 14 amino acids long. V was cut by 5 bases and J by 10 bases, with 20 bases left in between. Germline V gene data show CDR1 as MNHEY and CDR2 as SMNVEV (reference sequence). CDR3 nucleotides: TGTGCCAGCAGTATAGCTTGGGCCGCGTTTGACTACACCTTC. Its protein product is CASSIAWAAFDYTF.

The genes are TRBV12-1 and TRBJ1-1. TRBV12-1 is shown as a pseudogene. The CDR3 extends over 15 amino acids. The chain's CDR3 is CASSLERALNTEAFF. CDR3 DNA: TGTGCCAGCAGCTTGGAAAGGGCCCTGAACACTGAAGCTTTCTTT.

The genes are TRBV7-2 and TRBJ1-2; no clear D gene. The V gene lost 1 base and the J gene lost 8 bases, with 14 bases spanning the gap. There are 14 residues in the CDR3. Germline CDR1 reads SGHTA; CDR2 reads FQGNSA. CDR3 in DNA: TGTGCCAGCAGCTTAGATTTTGGCTCTGGAGGCTACACCTTC. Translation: CASSLDFGSGGYTF.

The CDR3 DNA reads as TGCGCCAGCAGCTGGAGGACAGGGACGAATCAGCCCCAGCATTTT. Its translation: CASSWRTGTNQPQHF. The chain joins TRBV5-1 to TRBJ1-5; TRBD1 aligns across 8 bases. From germline, CDR1 is SGHRS and CDR2 YFSETQ. The CDR3 length is 15 residues. J was trimmed by 4 bases and V by 3 bases; bases with no gene match: 6.

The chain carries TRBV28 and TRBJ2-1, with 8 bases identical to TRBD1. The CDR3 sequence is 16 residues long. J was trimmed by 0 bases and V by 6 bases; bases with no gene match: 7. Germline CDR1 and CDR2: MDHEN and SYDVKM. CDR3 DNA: TGTGCCAGCAGGAGGGGACAGGCAAGCTCCTACAATGAGCAGTTCTTC. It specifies CASRRGQASSYNEQFF.